This T cell receptor beta chain was profiled in a study of T-cell reconstitution after alpha-beta-depleted transplantation in children. Broader study findings: Among T cells one year after transplant, newly produced cells accounted for most counts and diversity.

Molecular barcoding with unique molecular identifiers was used for the TCRbeta library. TCRdb re-called the PCR reads through MiXCR, storing one row per CDR3 protein. Found here are about 470,000 distinct CDR3 sequences, roughly 44% of them singletons; the top ten hold around a quarter. This clonotype came up many times. Its cognate antigen is unknown. Germline assignment: CDR1 DFQATT and CDR2 SNEGSKA (reference sequence). The CDR3 has 12 residues. Trimming cost V 8 bases and J 5 bases; bases outside gene matches: 7. The TCR originated in a girl aged 2 to 10 with aplastic anemia, due to receive a stem cell transplant. The sample here was PBMCs, taken before TCRalphabeta/CD19-depleted stem cell transplant. V is TRBV20-1 and J is TRBJ2-7; 9 nucleotides align to TRBD1. The CDR3 here is CSLKDRGNEQYF. The CDR3 nucleotides are TGCAGTCTAAAAGACAGGGGGAACGAGCAGTACTTC.